This record covers a single T cell receptor (beta chain). V dropped 4 bases and J dropped 3; count of bases not matched to a gene: 4. There are 14 residues in the CDR3. CDR1 is SGHDN, CDR2 FVKESK, per germline. The sample comes from a study of shared clonotypes between healthy human individuals. TCRdb's table, derived via immunoSEQ multiplex PCR, lists solely in-frame clones and lacks some. Counted here are some 1 million clones, 60% to 80% occurring once; the ten biggest clones make up approximately 1.5%. The V gene is TRBV14, the J gene TRBJ2-7; 9 nucleotides match TRBD2. Sequencing was performed on memory CD4+ T cells sorted from blood. The subset here: CD45RA-negative fraction. This TCR was recovered from a man aged 18-30 years in good health. Written as DNA, the CDR3 is TGTGCCAGCAGCCCTCTAGCGGGGCTCTACGAGCAGTACTTC. Its protein is CASSPLAGLYEQYF. Looking up the rest from reference TRBV14 and TRBJ2-7 gives the full variable domain: EAGVTQFPSHSVIEKGQTVTLRCDPISGHDNLYWYRRVMGKEIKFLLHFVKESKQDESGMPNNRFLAERTGGTYSTLKVQPAELEDSGVYFCASSPLAGLYEQYFGPGTRLTVT.